These 12 T cell receptor beta chains were sequenced from one sample in a study of shared clonotypes between healthy human individuals. Libraries were prepared by immunoSEQ multiplex PCR; TCRdb keeps only in-frame clonotypes and omits some of them. The sample consists of just over 2,000,000 clones, 95% of them appearing once. The material sequenced was naive CD4+ T cells sorted from blood. Specified subset: CD45RA+ positively selected. The source of these receptors is a young man in good health.

V gene TRBV10-3 combines with J gene TRBJ1-5; D not resolved. Trimming cost V 7 bases and J 5 bases, with 15 bases left between them. The CDR3 loop spans 14 amino acids. Germline CDR1 is ENHRY and CDR2 is SYGVKD. Written as DNA, the CDR3 is TGTGCCATCAAAGGGTCTCAAAGGGATCAGCCCCAGCATTTT. Translated, it gives CAIKGSQRDQPQHF.

The chain uses TRBV7-9 and TRBJ2-7; 8 nucleotides align to TRBD1. Germline CDR1 and CDR2: SEHNR and FQNEAQ (reference sequence). There are 15 residues in the CDR3. Trimming removed 4 bases from V and 0 bases from J; junction bases left unmatched: 5. In DNA, the CDR3 is TGTGCCAGCAGCTCAGGACAGGGCCGCTCCTACGAGCAGTACTTC. As protein: CASSSGQGRSYEQYF.

The J gene is TRBJ2-6, the V gene TRBV12-1; the D call TRBD2 from the table was never checked on the DNA. TRBV12-1 is a known pseudogene. The CDR3 loop spans 21 amino acids. In nucleotides, the CDR3 is TGTGCCAGCAGCGCCTTTTCCGGGACTAGCGGACCCTCTTCCGGGGCCAACGTCCTGACTTTC. Its protein is CASSAFSGTSGPSSGANVLTF.

This chain connects TRBV28 to TRBJ1-2; 7 positions agree with TRBD1. The germline CDR1 and CDR2 sequences are MDHEN and SYDVKM. This CDR3 spans 14 amino acids. V lost 4 bases and J lost 8; bases outside the gene matches: 10. The CDR3 nucleotides are TGTGCCAGCAGTTCCGGGGACAGCCGGCGAGGCTACACCTTC. Translation: CASSSGDSRRGYTF.

The chain combines TRBV5-1 with TRBJ1-1; D is ambiguous. The CDR3 has 15 residues. Germline V gene sequence: CDR1 SGHRS, CDR2 YFSETQ. Trimming took off 1 base at V and 1 base at J, with 11 bases between the two ends. The CDR3 region has the DNA TGCGCCAGCAGCTTGATAGGTCCTCCGAACACTGAAGCTTTCTTT. Translating it yields CASSLIGPPNTEAFF.

V and J are TRBV18 and TRBJ1-1, with D uncertain. CDR3 length: 12 residues. V lost 0 bases and J lost 8, with 7 bases in between. Germline values: CDR1 KGHSH, CDR2 LQKENI. The CDR3 spells CASSPPPGEAFF. The CDR3, as DNA: TGTGCCAGCTCACCACCGCCAGGCGAAGCTTTCTTT.

The J gene is TRBJ1-3, the V gene TRBV7-6; possibly TRBD1 for D (5 bases). Germline CDR1 is SGHVS and CDR2 is FNYEAQ. V gave up 5 bases and J gave up 4 bases, with 18 bases separating them. The CDR3 runs to 16 residues. CDR3 nucleotides: TGTGCCAGCAGCACCCCCGGGACGCCAGGCGGAAACACCATATATTTT. Protein: CASSTPGTPGGNTIYF.

The rearrangement links TRBV6-5 to TRBJ1-2, with 8 positions matching TRBD1. CDR1 is MNHEY, CDR2 SVGAGI, per germline. The J segment lost 6 bases and the V segment lost 4 bases, leaving 4 bases of the junction unmatched. The CDR3 length is 13 residues. The CDR3 protein is CASSSRQGNGYTF. CDR3 in DNA: TGTGCCAGCAGTTCCCGACAGGGGAATGGCTACACCTTC.

About this clone itself: The sample has other DNA sequences that encode this CDR3 too. The V and J genes are TRBV7-9 and TRBJ1-3, with D tentatively TRBD1 (5 bases). The germline V gene encodes CDR1 SEHNR and CDR2 FQNEAQ (reference sequence). CDR3 length: 13 residues. V lost 6 bases and J 1 base, leaving 7 bases between the germline ends. CDR3 nucleotide sequence: TGTGCCAGCAGTCAGGGATCTGGAAACACCATATATTTT. It translates to CASSQGSGNTIYF.

The rearrangement joins TRBV18 to TRBJ2-7, with TRBD1 matching 10 bases. The CDR3 spans 16 residues. With V trimmed by 3 bases and J by 1 base, 6 bases remained unmatched. The V gene's germline CDR1 is KGHSH and CDR2 LQKENI. The CDR3 loop reads CASSPTGGARSYEQYF. The CDR3 nucleotides are TGTGCCAGCTCACCGACAGGGGGCGCGAGGTCCTACGAGCAGTACTTC.

The CDR3 loop is CASSLLGTYEQYF. Written as DNA, the CDR3 is TGTGCCAGCAGTCTACTAGGAACCTACGAGCAGTACTTC. The chain is built from TRBV6-6 and TRBJ2-7; weak D call: TRBD2 (5 bases). V was clipped by 5 bases and J by 2 bases, with 10 bases between them. The germline gives CDR1 MNHNY, CDR2 SVGAGI (reference sequence). The CDR3 contains 13 residues.

The J gene is TRBJ2-5, the V gene TRBV11-3; possibly TRBD1 or TRBD2 for D (5 bases each). Trimming stripped 4 bases from V and 1 base from J, with 7 bases between. The V gene's germline CDR1 is SGHNT and CDR2 YENEEA. This CDR3 contains 13 residues. CDR3 DNA: TGTGCCAGCAGCTCGGGACCCCAAGAGACCCAGTACTTC. Translation gives CASSSGPQETQYF.